The 18 T cell receptor beta chains reported below all come from one sample, sequenced in a study of blood T cell repertoires in COVID-19. Profiled with immunoSEQ multiplex PCR; TCRdb holds only in-frame clones, not every one. The sample consists of 250,000 or so clones, about 80% of them appearing once. Sequences were obtained from peripheral blood. The receptor set was obtained from a woman older than 75 with acute or convalescent COVID-19.

The genes are TRBV19 and TRBJ2-7; TRBD1 is a possible D gene (6 bases). CDR1 and CDR2 from the germline V gene are LNHDA and SQIVND (reference sequence). This CDR3 region has 16 residues. The germline V and J ends were trimmed by 1 base and 3 bases, with 16 bases remaining between them. CDR3: CASSIAWTVSDYEQYF. The CDR3 region has the DNA TGTGCCAGTAGTATAGCCTGGACAGTGTCAGACTACGAGCAGTACTTC.

The chain is built from TRBV7-9 and TRBJ2-7; TRBD2 might be the D (6 bases). The germline V and J ends were trimmed by 5 bases and 0 bases, with 14 bases remaining between them. This CDR3 comprises 15 residues. In germline, CDR1 is SEHNR, CDR2 FQNEAQ (reference sequence). CDR3 region: CASSPQAGSSYEQYF. CDR3 bases: TGTGCCAGCAGCCCCCAAGCGGGCAGCTCCTACGAGCAGTACTTC.

This rearrangement joins TRBV15 to TRBJ1-2, with 7 bases identical to TRBD1. Trimming at V came to 3 bases and at J to 3 bases, leaving 7 bases not matched to a gene. CDR1 and CDR2 from the germline V gene are LNHNV and YYDKDF (reference sequence). This CDR3 spans 15 amino acids. The CDR3 coding sequence is TGTGCCACCAGCAGGATGACAGGGTCGGACTATGGCTACACCTTC. Translated: CATSRMTGSDYGYTF.

This clone was counted only a few times. Here the CDR3 DNA reads TGTGCCAGCAGCTTAAGCCTCGGGTTAGGCAATGAGCAGTTCTTC. It yields the protein CASSLSLGLGNEQFF. The rearrangement joins TRBV11-2 to TRBJ2-1; D gene ambiguous. V was clipped by 2 bases and J by 6 bases, with 14 bases between them. CDR3 length: 15 amino acids. Germline assignment: CDR1 SGHAT and CDR2 FQNNGV.

CDR3 DNA sequence: TGTGCCACCAGCAGCGACGGGAGTTGGACAGATACGCAGTATTTT. Its translation is CATSSDGSWTDTQYF. This chain uses TRBV15 with TRBJ2-3, with D possibly TRBD2 on 6 matching bases. Trimming removed 3 bases at V and 3 bases at J, with 13 bases between. Germline V gene sequence: CDR1 LNHNV, CDR2 YYDKDF (reference sequence). The CDR3 extends over 15 amino acids.

This clone was recorded a few times. CDR3 in DNA: TGCGCCAGCAGCTCTCTGACTAGCGGAACTTTTAATGAGCAGTTCTTC. As protein: CASSSLTSGTFNEQFF. The genes are TRBV5-1 and TRBJ2-1; 9 nucleotides match TRBD2. V lost 3 bases to trimming and J lost 7 bases; unmatched junction nucleotides: 11. This CDR3 is built from 16 residues. The germline CDR1 and CDR2 sequences are SGHRS and YFSETQ. The full variable domain, rest sourced from reference TRBV5-1 and TRBJ2-1, is KAGVTQTPRYLIKTRGQQVTLSCSPISGHRSVSWYQQTPGQGLQFLFEYFSETQRNKGNFPGRFSGRQFSNSRSEMNVSTLELGDSALYLCASSSLTSGTFNEQFFGPGTRLTVL.

This chain uses TRBV2 with TRBJ2-5, with a possible D match to TRBD1 (5 bases). V lost 3 bases, J lost 5 bases, and 10 bases lay in between. Germline CDR1 is SNHLY and CDR2 is FYNNEI. CDR3 length equals 13 residues. As DNA, the CDR3 is TGTGCCAGCAGTGACCAGGGCCCGGAGACCCAGTACTTC. It is translated as CASSDQGPETQYF.

In this sample, this clone turned up once. This chain links TRBV5-1 with TRBJ1-3, with 12 nucleotides matching TRBD1. V was pared by 4 bases and J by 0 bases, with 5 bases of the junction left unmatched. CDR1 is SGHRS, CDR2 YFSETQ, per germline. This CDR3 is built from 17 residues. Written as DNA, the CDR3 is TGCGCCAGCAGCCCGGGACAGGGGGCTTTCTCTGGAAACACCATATATTTT. Encoded protein: CASSPGQGAFSGNTIYF. Drawing the rest from reference TRBV5-1 and TRBJ1-3, the complete variable domain is KAGVTQTPRYLIKTRGQQVTLSCSPISGHRSVSWYQQTPGQGLQFLFEYFSETQRNKGNFPGRFSGRQFSNSRSEMNVSTLELGDSALYLCASSPGQGAFSGNTIYFGEGSWLTVV.

This clone occurred many times. CDR3 protein: CATSRDSITGEGYTF. The CDR3 DNA follows: TGTGCCACCAGCAGAGATAGTATCACCGGAGAGGGCTACACCTTC. The chain has TRBV15 and TRBJ1-2; D gene ambiguous. CDR3 length: 15 amino acids. Looked up from germline, CDR1 is LNHNV and CDR2 is YYDKDF (reference sequence). V was shortened by 0 bases and J by 8 bases, with 16 bases between the two germline ends.

This clone was picked up one time. This chain links TRBV7-2 with TRBJ2-7, with TRBD1 as a possible D gene (5 bases). Germline V gene lookup returns CDR1 SGHTA and CDR2 FQGNSA. This CDR3 has 13 amino acids. Trimming cost V 2 bases and J 4 bases, with 9 bases left between them. CDR3 coding DNA: TGTGCCAGCAGCTTATGGACACGGTACGAGCAGTACTTC. The encoded protein is CASSLWTRYEQYF.

V gene TRBV4-3 combines with J gene TRBJ2-1; 9 nucleotides agree with TRBD2. This CDR3 spans 15 amino acids. V lost 0 bases, J lost 9 bases, and 6 bases stayed unmatched. CDR1 and CDR2 (germline): LGHNA, YSLEER. The CDR3 protein is CASSQDLLAGAEQFF. In nucleotides, the CDR3 is TGCGCCAGCAGCCAAGATCTGTTAGCGGGGGCTGAGCAGTTCTTC.

This chain joins TRBV19 and TRBJ2-5, with D perhaps TRBD1 (9 bases). This CDR3 region has 15 residues. Germline CDR1 LNHDA, CDR2 SQIVND (reference sequence). CDR3 in amino acids: CASKRGQGLGETQYF. The CDR3 DNA is TGTGCATCTAAGCGGGGACAGGGACTAGGGGAGACCCAGTACTTC.

V and J are TRBV11-3 and TRBJ2-1; a weak D match, TRBD2 (5 bases). Trimming removed 5 bases at V and 4 bases at J, with 15 bases between. The CDR3 sequence is 15 residues long. Per germline, CDR1 SGHNT and CDR2 YENEEA. This CDR3 reads CASSPRSSWYNEQFF. CDR3 nucleotide sequence: TGTGCCAGCAGCCCGCGTTCTAGCTGGTACAATGAGCAGTTCTTC.

As for this clone: At the DNA level, this CDR3 is encoded by other sequences in the same sample as well. The chain uses TRBV9 and TRBJ2-5; 9 bases fit TRBD2. Germline V gene sequence: CDR1 SGDLS, CDR2 YYNGEE. V gave up 0 bases and J gave up 8 bases; unmatched junction bases: 14. This CDR3 region has 17 residues. The CDR3 spells CASSVGGGGGTQRTQYF. The CDR3 nucleotides are TGTGCCAGCAGCGTAGGAGGCGGGGGGGGAACACAGAGAACCCAGTACTTC.

This chain joins TRBV5-1 and TRBJ1-1, with D possibly being TRBD1 (5 bases). Germline V CDR1 and CDR2: SGHRS, YFSETQ. Trimming took 2 bases from V and 4 from J, leaving 9 bases between them. CDR3 length: 13 amino acids. The DNA of the CDR3 is TGCGCCAGCAGCTTTGCAGGGCTCACTGAAGCTTTCTTT. Protein sequence: CASSFAGLTEAFF.

V usage is TRBV3-1 (or the pseudogene TRBV3-2) and J usage is TRBJ2-3; 11 nucleotides line up with TRBD2. The CDR3 is 18 amino acids. The J segment lost 4 bases and the V segment lost 3 bases, leaving 12 bases of the junction unmatched. CDR1 is LGHDT and CDR2 is YNNKEL in the germline V gene (reference sequence). The CDR3 DNA reads as TGTGCCAGCAGCCAGATAATTAATAGCGGGAGGGGCGCAGATACGCAGTATTTT. It is translated as CASSQIINSGRGADTQYF.

This clone turned up a few times. This chain connects TRBV25-1 to TRBJ1-2; TRBD1 matches at 8 bases. J was trimmed by 5 bases and V by 2 bases; bases with no gene match: 4. In germline, CDR1 is MGHDK, CDR2 SYGVNS. This CDR3 has 14 residues. CDR3 in amino acids: CASSEQGAIYGYTF. The CDR3 bases are TGTGCCAGCAGTGAACAGGGGGCTATTTATGGCTACACCTTC.

A word on this clone: Other DNA sequences within the sample encode an identical CDR3. The rearrangement joins TRBV2 to TRBJ1-5; the D gene is possibly TRBD1 (5 bases). Germline lookup yields CDR1 SNHLY and CDR2 FYNNEI. The CDR3 totals 13 residues. Trimming removed 4 bases at V and 4 bases at J, with 8 bases between. The DNA for the CDR3 is TGTGCCAGCAGTGCAGGGTCTAATCAGCCCCAGCATTTT. Translated: CASSAGSNQPQHF.